This record concerns one T cell receptor beta chain sequence. Its antigen is not identified. The source of the sample is a study of tumor-infiltrating lymphocytes in localized non-small cell lung cancer. CDR1 is LNHDA and CDR2 is SQIVND in the germline V gene (reference sequence). The CDR3 contains 11 residues. TCRdb's copy holds only in-frame clones and misses some; the assay was immunoSEQ multiplex PCR. The sample yields about 15,000 clones, approximately 69% seen once. Regarding the study as a whole: Each assay used a separate piece of the same tissue. No link was found between tumor T-cell fraction and recurrence-free survival. Available tissue quantity limited TCR sequencing to a patient subset.

Sequencing input: lung tumor tissue. The J gene is TRBJ2-2, the V gene TRBV19, with D possibly TRBD2 on 6 matching bases. The source is a human donor with non-small cell lung cancer. CDR3 protein: CAGGNTGELFF. The CDR3 coding sequence is TGTGCGGGGGGGAACACCGGGGAGCTGTTTTTT.